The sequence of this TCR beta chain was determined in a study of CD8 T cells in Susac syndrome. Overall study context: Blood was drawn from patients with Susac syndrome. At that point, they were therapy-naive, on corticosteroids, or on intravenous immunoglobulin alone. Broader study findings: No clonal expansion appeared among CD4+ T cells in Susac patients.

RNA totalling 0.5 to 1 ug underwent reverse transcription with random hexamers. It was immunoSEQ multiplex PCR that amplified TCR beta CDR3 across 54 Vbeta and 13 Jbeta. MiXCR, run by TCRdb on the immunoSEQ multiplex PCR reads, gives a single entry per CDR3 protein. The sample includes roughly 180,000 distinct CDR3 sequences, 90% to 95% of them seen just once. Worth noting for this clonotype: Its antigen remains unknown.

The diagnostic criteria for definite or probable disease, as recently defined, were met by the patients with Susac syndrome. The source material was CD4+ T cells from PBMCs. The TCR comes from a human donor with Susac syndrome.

In nucleotides, the CDR3 is TGTGCCAGCAGAAGCAGGGGAAGTGGCTACGAGCAGTACTTC. Translated, it gives CASRSRGSGYEQYF. The chain links TRBV28 to TRBJ2-7; D is perhaps TRBD1 (6 bases). The length of the CDR3 is 14 residues. Trimming removed 6 bases from V and 3 bases from J, with 15 bases in between. Germline lookup yields CDR1 MDHEN and CDR2 SYDVKM.